This T cell receptor beta chain was sequenced in a study of T cells after posttransplantation cyclophosphamide (TCRdb year 2016). For the study in its entirety: Using TRB sequencing, the study followed how the T cell repertoire reconstituted after myeloablative bone marrow transplantation in which posttransplantation cyclophosphamide served as GVHD prophylaxis. Antigen receptor sequencing was done on samples from some 34 PTCy-treated patients and from roughly 17 related bone marrow donors of those patients. TRB sequencing was performed on blood from all 35 or so PTCy patients with 1-year posttransplant specimens. Up to 3 additional blood samples from 2 to 5.2 years after transplant were also TRB-sequenced in 3 patients, as was pretransplant blood from several patients. Because TRA and TRB clonality correlated tightly in 9 samples, the subsequent TCR analyses were limited to TRB only. Public TRB sequences were queried against a database of over 3,000 sequences associated with responses to pathogens, tumor antigens, self-antigens and alloantigens.

General findings and caveats noted by the study authors: The TRB repertoires of T cells infiltrating skin or the GI tract showed only limited overlap with the TRB repertoires found in blood. At 1-2 months, donor-recipient similarity was low but rose over the first year, and the later blood repertoires were often dominated by donor CD8+ memory clones. Across the approximately 46 patients, TRB clonality was highly associated with recipient CMV seropositivity and CMV reactivation, and diversity with PTCy was similar to that in the CNI/methotrexate controls.

TRB sequencing was run on genomic DNA with either the immunoSEQ assay at survey resolution or the hsTCRB kit. As for the authors' bioinformatics: The immunoSEQ software handled initial read processing, and the LymphoSeq R package was used for repertoire analyses. Clonality was calculated as 1 minus normalized Shannon entropy, and the Gini coefficient was also calculated for each TRB dataset. To infer phenotypes in unsorted samples, TRB sequences from sorted subsets of the recipient or donor were mapped onto the unsorted samples of the same recipient. Not all clones reach the TCRdb copy of this immuneACCESS table, which keeps in-frame sequences only. Checked studies attribute under half of the gap to unresolved V genes and leave the rest unexplained. V and J calls and clone size are as listed in that table; D and trimming were resolved from the DNA. The data for this sample show under 7,500 clones, each detected more than once. Together, the top ten hold around 6.2% of the sample.

Many counts were recorded for this clone. What antigen it recognizes has not been identified. No much larger clonotype is one base removed from it; base qualities were not supplied. The treatment or condition label of this sample denotes: high-dose cyclophosphamide on days +3 and +4 as single-agent GVHD prophylaxis. PTCy patients received busulfan and fludarabine conditioning, a related or unrelated marrow graft, and cyclophosphamide on days +3 and +4. PTCy-treated patients came from a prospective multi-institutional clinical trial. Mononuclear cells from peripheral blood and bone marrow were separated by Ficoll-Hypaque density centrifugation and then cryopreserved. Compared with germline, V lacks 4 bases and J lacks 7 bases; bases without a gene match: 14. The CDR3 goes from the cysteine to the phenylalanine over 19 residues. The retained sequence is limited to the CDR3, 57 bases, with the frame set at the first base. Looking up the germline V gene (reference sequence) yields CDR1 SEHNR and CDR2 FQNEAQ.

The sequence came from a female patient aged 50-59 years who received an allogeneic stem cell transplant from an unrelated donor, was CMV-positive, and had acute GVHD only. After a transplant, not all T cells may be the patient's own; some may come from the graft donor. This chain joins TRBV7-9 to TRBJ2-2; 14 bases in the middle match TRBD2. The material was PBMCs, obtained after allogeneic stem cell transplant with posttransplant cyclophosphamide. Here the CDR3 is given as CASSSFPGTSGSIGGELFF. In nucleotide form, the sequence is TGTGCCAGCAGCTCTTTCCCCGGGACTAGCGGGAGTATCGGCGGGGAGCTGTTTTTT.